These T cell receptor beta chains were read from a single sample in a study of T cells in Graves' hyperthyroidism and ophthalmopathy. TCRdb re-called the multiplex PCR reads with MiXCR, one entry per CDR3 protein. The sample lists around 340,000 distinct CDR3 sequences, approximately 18% occurring once. The specimen sequenced was blood. These receptors came from a woman aged 25 to 39 with Graves' hyperthyroidism that later progressed to Graves' ophthalmopathy. Each CDR3 is given with its conserved first and last residue. D genes are given only for firm matches. Only part of the rows carry a size: once, few, many, or a class if the clone is expanded.

.	TRBV11-2	once	TRBJ2-7	TGTGCCAGCAGCTTATCACAGTCCTCGTACGTGCAGTACTTC	CASSLSQSSYVQYF
TRBD1	TRBV10-3	many	TRBJ2-7	TGTGCCATCAGTGGGTCAGGGGGAAGCGAGCAGTACTTC	CAISGSGGSEQYF
.	TRBV6-6	many	TRBJ1-1	TGTGCCAGCAGTTACCCCTGGACAGACTACACTGAAGCTTTCTTT	CASSYPWTDYTEAFF
TRBD1	TRBV11-2	many	TRBJ2-1	TGTGCCAGCAGCTTAGGTGCAGGGGGCGTCAATGAGCAGTTCTTC	CASSLGAGGVNEQFF
TRBD1	TRBV6-2/TRBV6-3	once	TRBJ2-5	TGTGCCAGCAGTGGGGGGACAGGGCTGCAAGAGACCCAGTACTTC	CASSGGTGLQETQYF
.	TRBV7-9	.	TRBJ1-1	TGTGCCAGCAGTTTCCCCCCCGTGAACACTGAAGCTTTCTTT	CASSFPPVNTEAFF
TRBD2	TRBV14	.	TRBJ2-7	TGTGCCAGCAGCCAAAATCCGGGACTAGCGGGAGTCGGGCAGTACTTC	CASSQNPGLAGVGQYF
TRBD1	TRBV10-3	many	TRBJ2-1	TGTGCCATCAGTCGAGGGACAGGGAACTACAATGAGCAGTTCTTC	CAISRGTGNYNEQFF
.	TRBV11-2	many	TRBJ1-6	TGTGCCAGCAGCCCGGGCCGCTTATATAATTCACCCCTCCACTTT	CASSPGRLYNSPLHF
TRBD1	TRBV7-8	many	TRBJ1-2	TGTGCCAGCAGCTTTGGACAGGGGCTTGGCTACACCTTC	CASSFGQGLGYTF
TRBD2	TRBV4-1	.	TRBJ2-1	TGCGCCAGCAGCGGACCGGGACTAGCGGGAGAAAATGAGCAGTTCTTC	CASSGPGLAGENEQFF
.	TRBV29-1	.	TRBJ2-7	TGCAGCGTTGTCTCGTCGAAGACAGCTTCCTACGAGCAGTACTTC	CSVVSSKTASYEQYF
.	TRBV6-1	.	TRBJ2-7	TGTGCCAGCAGCGGGTCGAGGCGGAGCTACGAGCAGTACTTC	CASSGSRRSYEQYF
TRBD2	TRBV5-1	.	TRBJ2-5	TGCGCCAGCAGCTTACGTAGCGGGGGGCCAGAGACCCAGTACTTC	CASSLRSGGPETQYF
.	TRBV28	.	TRBJ1-5	TGTGCCAGCAGCCCGGAAGGTGCAGCGCTGTACAATCAGCCCCAGCATTTT	CASSPEGAALYNQPQHF
TRBD1	TRBV2	many	TRBJ1-2	TGTGCCAGCAAAATCCCGGGACAGGAGTATGGCTACACCTTC	CASKIPGQEYGYTF
.	TRBV4-2	.	TRBJ2-2	TGTGCCAGCAGCCAAGAAACGGCGGGGGCCGCCGCCGGGGAGCTGTTTTTT	CASSQETAGAAAGELFF
.	TRBV3-1	.	TRBJ2-7	TGTGCCAGCAGCCTACAGAACAGCCACGAGCAGTACTTC	CASSLQNSHEQYF
TRBD2	TRBV18	few	TRBJ2-7	TGTGCCAGCTCACCTCCTCCAGGGCGGGGGGACTCCTACGAGCAGTACTTC	CASSPPPGRGDSYEQYF
.	TRBV20-1	few	TRBJ1-4	TGCAGTGCTAGAGATTCCTCTTTTGTGGGGGCGGGTGAAAAACTGTTTTTT	CSARDSSFVGAGEKLFF
.	TRBV7-8	few	TRBJ2-7	TGTGCCAGCAGCTTAGCGAGGGACCTGGAGCAGTACTTC	CASSLARDLEQYF
TRBD1	TRBV12-3/TRBV12-4	many	TRBJ1-2	TGTGCCAGCAGTTTATCAGGGGGCCTCTCCTATGGCTACACCTTC	CASSLSGGLSYGYTF
TRBD1	TRBV27	few	TRBJ2-7	TGTGCCAGCAGTCCTACAGGGGTCCCCTACGAGCAGTACTTC	CASSPTGVPYEQYF
TRBD1	TRBV4-2	.	TRBJ1-4	TGTGCCAGCAGCCCCTCACAGGACAGGGCTGAAAAACTGTTTTTT	CASSPSQDRAEKLFF
.	TRBV3-1	many	TRBJ1-3	TGTGCCAGCAGCCAAGGAGGGGTGCTTGGACACACCATATATTTT	CASSQGGVLGHTIYF
.	TRBV5-5	many	TRBJ2-1	TGTGCCAGCAGCTTGAGTGTGGCTAGACACAATGAGCAGTTCTTC	CASSLSVARHNEQFF
TRBD2	TRBV7-9	few	TRBJ2-5	TGTGCCAGCAGCCCCCCGGGTTCGGGGGGGAGGCATGAGACCCAGTACTTC	CASSPPGSGGRHETQYF
TRBD1	TRBV28	many	TRBJ2-4	TGTGCCAGCAGACCTGACAGGGTCCTAGCCAAAAACATTCAGTACTTC	CASRPDRVLAKNIQYF
TRBD1	TRBV18	many	TRBJ1-1	TGTGCCAGCTCACCGGGACAGGATTTTTCTGAAGCTTTCTTT	CASSPGQDFSEAFF
.	TRBV2	.	TRBJ2-3	TGTGCCAGCAGTACAGACCCTGCCCCAGATACGCAGTATTTT	CASSTDPAPDTQYF
TRBD2	TRBV30	many	TRBJ2-3	TGTGCCTGGAGTGCTTGGAAACTTAGCGGGTACACAGATACGCAGTATTTT	CAWSAWKLSGYTDTQYF
TRBD1	TRBV27	.	TRBJ1-1	TGTGCCAGCAGTTTAGGGACAGTAGTACCGAACACTGAAGCTTTCTTT	CASSLGTVVPNTEAFF
.	TRBV30	many	TRBJ2-7	TGTGCCTGGTCCGGGACTGTCTCCTACGAGCAGTACTTC	CAWSGTVSYEQYF
.	TRBV6-2/TRBV6-3	few	TRBJ1-5	TGTGCCAGCAGTTACGCCGCAGAAAATCAGCCCCAGCATTTT	CASSYAAENQPQHF
.	TRBV5-1	many	TRBJ2-2	TGCGCCAGCAGCTTAACCGGACTTACTGGGGGCGGGGAGCTGTTTTTT	CASSLTGLTGGGELFF
TRBD1	TRBV5-1	few	TRBJ1-3	TGCGCCAGCAGCTTCCCGGGACAGGTCTCTGGAAACACCATATATTTT	CASSFPGQVSGNTIYF
TRBD2	TRBV28	many	TRBJ2-1	TGTGCCAGCAGTGCGAAACTAGCGGGGATCCAGTTCTTC	CASSAKLAGIQFF
.	TRBV20-1	.	TRBJ2-2	TGCAGTGCTAGAGACACGGGATCGAACACCGGGGAGCTGTTTTTT	CSARDTGSNTGELFF
TRBD1	TRBV6-2/TRBV6-3	.	TRBJ2-7	TGTGCCAGTAATCAGGGGGCCTACGAGCAGTACTTC	CASNQGAYEQYF
TRBD2	TRBV28	.	TRBJ2-1	TGTGCCAGCACTCAAGGAGGCGGGAGCAATTTCGATGAGCAGTTCTTC	CASTQGGGSNFDEQFF
TRBD2	TRBV20-1	few	TRBJ2-5	TGCAGCGGCCTAAGGAGAGCGGGAGCGGGAGAGACCCAGTACTTC	CSGLRRAGAGETQYF